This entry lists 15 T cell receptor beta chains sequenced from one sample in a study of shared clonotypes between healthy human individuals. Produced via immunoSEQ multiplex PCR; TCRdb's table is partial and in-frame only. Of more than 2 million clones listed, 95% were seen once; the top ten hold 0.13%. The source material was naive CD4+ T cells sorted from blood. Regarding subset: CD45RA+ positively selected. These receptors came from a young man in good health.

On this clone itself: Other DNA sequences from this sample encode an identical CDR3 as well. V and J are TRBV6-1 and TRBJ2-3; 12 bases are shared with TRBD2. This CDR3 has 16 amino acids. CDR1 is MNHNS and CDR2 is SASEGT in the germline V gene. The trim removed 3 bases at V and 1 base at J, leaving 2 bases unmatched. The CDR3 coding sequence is TGTGCCAGCAGTGAGGGACTAGCGGGCGGCACAGATACGCAGTATTTT. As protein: CASSEGLAGGTDTQYF.

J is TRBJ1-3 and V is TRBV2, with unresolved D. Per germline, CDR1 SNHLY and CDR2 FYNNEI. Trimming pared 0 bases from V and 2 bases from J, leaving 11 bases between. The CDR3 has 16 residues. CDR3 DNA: TGTGCCAGCAGTGAAGCAGGGAGAACCGCTGGAAACACCATATATTTT. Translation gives CASSEAGRTAGNTIYF.

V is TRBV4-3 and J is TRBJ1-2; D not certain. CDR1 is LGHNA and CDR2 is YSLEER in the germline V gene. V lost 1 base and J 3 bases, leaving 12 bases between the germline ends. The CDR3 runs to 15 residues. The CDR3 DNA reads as TGCGCCAGCAGCCAAGTATTTGATCGGGACTATGGCTACACCTTC. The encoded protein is CASSQVFDRDYGYTF.

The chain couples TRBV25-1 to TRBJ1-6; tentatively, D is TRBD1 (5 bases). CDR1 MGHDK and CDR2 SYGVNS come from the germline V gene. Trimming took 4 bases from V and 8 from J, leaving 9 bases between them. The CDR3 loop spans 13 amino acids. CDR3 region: CASSAGGYSPLHF. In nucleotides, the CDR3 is TGTGCCAGCAGTGCTGGGGGATATTCACCCCTCCACTTT.

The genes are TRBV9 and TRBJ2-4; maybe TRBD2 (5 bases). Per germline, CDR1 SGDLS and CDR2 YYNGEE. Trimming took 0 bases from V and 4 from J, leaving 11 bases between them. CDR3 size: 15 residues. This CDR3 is CASSVGSGEKNIQYF. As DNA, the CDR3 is TGTGCCAGCAGCGTAGGGTCTGGGGAGAAAAACATTCAGTACTTC.

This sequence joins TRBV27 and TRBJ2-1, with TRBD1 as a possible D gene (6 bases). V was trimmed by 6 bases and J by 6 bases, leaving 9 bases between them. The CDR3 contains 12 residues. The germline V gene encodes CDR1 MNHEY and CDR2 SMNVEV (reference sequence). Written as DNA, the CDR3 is TGTGCCAGCAGCAGGGGTGGCAATGAGCAGTTCTTC. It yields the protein CASSRGGNEQFF.

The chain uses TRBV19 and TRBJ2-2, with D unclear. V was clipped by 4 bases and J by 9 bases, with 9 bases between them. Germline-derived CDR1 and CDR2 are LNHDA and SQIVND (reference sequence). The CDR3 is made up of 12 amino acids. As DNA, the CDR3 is TGTGCCAGTAGTAAATTAGGAAGGGAGCTGTTTTTT. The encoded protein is CASSKLGRELFF.

CDR3 region: CASSLSTYYEQYF. CDR3 coding DNA: TGTGCCAGCAGCTTGTCTACCTACTACGAGCAGTACTTC. The chain employs TRBV7-2 and TRBJ2-7; no definite D call. This CDR3 contains 13 residues. V lost 3 bases, J lost 3 bases, and 9 bases lay in between. Per the germline V gene, CDR1 is SGHTA and CDR2 is FQGNSA.

DNA for the CDR3: TGTGCCAGCAGCCCGCCGGGACTCCGATACAATGAGCAGTTCTTC. Protein: CASSPPGLRYNEQFF. The rearrangement uses TRBV7-9 and TRBJ2-1; possibly TRBD2 for D (6 bases). Germline CDR1 is SEHNR and CDR2 is FQNEAQ (reference sequence). The CDR3 length is 15 residues. Trimming took off 5 bases at V and 4 bases at J, with 15 bases between the two ends. Using reference TRBV7-9 and TRBJ2-1 for the parts outside the CDR3, the full variable domain is DTGVSQNPRHKITKRGQNVTFRCDPISEHNRLYWYRQTLGQGPEFLTYFQNEAQLEKSRLLSDRFSAERPKGSFSTLEIQRTEQGDSAMYLCASSPPGLRYNEQFFGPGTRLTVL.

This CDR3 reads CASMQGETQYF. CDR3 nucleotide sequence: TGTGCCAGCATGCAAGGGGAGACCCAGTACTTC. J is TRBJ2-5 and V is TRBV2; unclear D gene. The V gene lost 7 bases and the J gene lost 5 bases, with 8 bases spanning the gap. The CDR3 extends over 11 amino acids. CDR1 is SNHLY, CDR2 FYNNEI, per germline.

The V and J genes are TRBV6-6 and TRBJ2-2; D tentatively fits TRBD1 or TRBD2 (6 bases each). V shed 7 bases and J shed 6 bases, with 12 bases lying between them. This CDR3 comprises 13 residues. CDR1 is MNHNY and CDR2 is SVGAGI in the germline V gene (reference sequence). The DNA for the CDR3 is TGTGCCAGCACCAACAGGGAGGCCGGGGAGCTGTTTTTT. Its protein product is CASTNREAGELFF.

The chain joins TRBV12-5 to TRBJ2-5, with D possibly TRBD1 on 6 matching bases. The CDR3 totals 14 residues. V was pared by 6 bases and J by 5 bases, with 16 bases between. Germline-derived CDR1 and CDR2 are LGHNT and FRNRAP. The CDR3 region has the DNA TGTGCTAGTGGGGATGGGACATCGTGGGAGACCCAGTACTTC. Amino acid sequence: CASGDGTSWETQYF.

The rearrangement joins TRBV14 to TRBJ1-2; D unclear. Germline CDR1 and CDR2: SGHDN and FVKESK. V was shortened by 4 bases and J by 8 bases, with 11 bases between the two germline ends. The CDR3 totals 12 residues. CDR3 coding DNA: TGTGCCAGCAGCCCCCCCCAAAAAGGCTACACCTTC. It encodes CASSPPQKGYTF. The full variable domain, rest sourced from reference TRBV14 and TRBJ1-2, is EAGVTQFPSHSVIEKGQTVTLRCDPISGHDNLYWYRRVMGKEIKFLLHFVKESKQDESGMPNNRFLAERTGGTYSTLKVQPAELEDSGVYFCASSPPQKGYTFGSGTRLTVV.

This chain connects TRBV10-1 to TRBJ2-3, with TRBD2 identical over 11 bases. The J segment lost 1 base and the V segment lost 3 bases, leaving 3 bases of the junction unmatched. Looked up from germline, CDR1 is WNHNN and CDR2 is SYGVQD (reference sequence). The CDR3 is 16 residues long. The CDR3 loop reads CASSDSTSGGTDTQYF. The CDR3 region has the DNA TGCGCCAGCAGTGACTCGACTAGCGGGGGCACAGATACGCAGTATTTT.

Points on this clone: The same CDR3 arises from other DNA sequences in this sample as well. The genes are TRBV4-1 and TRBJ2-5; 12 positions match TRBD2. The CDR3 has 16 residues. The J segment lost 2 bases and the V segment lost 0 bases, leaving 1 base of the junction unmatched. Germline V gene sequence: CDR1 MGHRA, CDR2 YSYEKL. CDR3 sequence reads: CASSQDLAGGQETQYF. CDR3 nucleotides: TGCGCCAGCAGCCAAGACCTAGCGGGAGGGCAAGAGACCCAGTACTTC.